The rows below give T cell receptor beta chains drawn from one sample of a study of blood T cells in healthy people across ages. TCRdb re-derived calls from the 5' RACE reads in MiXCR, one entry per CDR3 protein. The sample lists hundreds of thousands of distinct CDR3 sequences, roughly half occurring once. Material for sequencing was blood. These receptors all come from a woman older than 75 in good health. Both conserved end residues are part of each CDR3.

cdr3_aa | v_call | cdr3_length | j_call
CASSWDPTPRLNSPLHF | TRBV27 | 17 | TRBJ1-6
CASSLESSGGAYNEQYF | TRBV7-9 | 17 | TRBJ2-5
CATSSGSTERYTF | TRBV15 | 13 | TRBJ1-2
CSAPLTSGAYNEQYF | TRBV20-1 | 15 | NA
CASSTYQRDYEQYF | TRBV7-2 | 14 | TRBJ2-7
CASSLEARRQIKQYF | TRBV5-5 | 15 | TRBJ2-3
CASSLVGPARADQPQHF | TRBV7-2 | 17 | TRBJ1-5
CASSQSDRPNTEAFF | TRBV4-2 | 15 | TRBJ1-1
CSARDLTEQFF | TRBV20-1 | 11 | TRBJ2-1
CSVTGTSYEQYF | TRBV29-1 | 12 | TRBJ2-7
CASSQIVGASYEQYF | TRBV4-3 | 15 | TRBJ2-7
CASSSILRGPYEQYF | TRBV11-2 | 15 | TRBJ2-7
CASNRQGLRLPYGYTF | TRBV12-3/TRBV12-4 | 16 | TRBJ1-2
CSATDSWSYEQYF | TRBV29-1 | 13 | TRBJ2-4
CASSLGRRSNQPQHF | TRBV7-2 | 15 | TRBJ1-5
CASSRGTGIQPQHF | TRBV12-3/TRBV12-4 | 14 | TRBJ1-5
CAISEVPRDEQFF | TRBV10-3 | 13 | TRBJ2-1
CASSDYGSANPDTQYF | TRBV4-2 | 16 | TRBJ2-3
CASKWADSYEQFF | TRBV25-1 | 13 | TRBJ2-1
CATSDGDRTYGYTF | TRBV24-1 | 14 | TRBJ1-2
CASSPTAGGLYNEQFF | TRBV5-1 | 16 | TRBJ2-1
CASSLVGVQAFF | TRBV12-3/TRBV12-4 | 12 | TRBJ1-1
CASSQSGGRSEQFF | TRBV3-1 | 14 | TRBJ2-1